The TCR beta chain under discussion was sequenced for a study of T-cell reconstitution after alpha-beta-depleted transplantation in children. Germline CDR1 reads SGDLS; CDR2 reads YYNGEE. The CDR3 has 14 amino acids. The V gene end was trimmed by 4 bases and the J gene end by 7 bases; junction bases not matched to a gene: 4. This clonotype has a handful of counts. The library targeted TCRbeta and was prepared with unique molecular identifiers. TCRdb recomputed calls from the PCR reads with MiXCR, one row per CDR3 protein. The data contain some 400,000 distinct CDR3 sequences, about a fifth of them singletons.

The sample here was PBMCs from the stem cell graft donor, taken from the stem cell graft. This chain uses TRBV9 with TRBJ2-1; 11 bases line up with TRBD1. This sequence was found in a human donor who donated a stem cell graft to a child with acute myeloid leukemia. CDR3: CASSPRDRGNEQFF. The CDR3 DNA reads TGTGCCAGCAGCCCCCGGGACAGGGGGAATGAGCAGTTCTTC. Full variable domain (missing parts from reference TRBV9 and TRBJ2-1): DSGVTQTPKHLITATGQRVTLRCSPRSGDLSVYWYQQSLDQGLQFLIQYYNGEERAKGNILERFSAQQFPDLHSELNLSSLELGDSALYFCASSPRDRGNEQFFGPGTRLTVL.